This TCR beta chain was sequenced for a study of shared clonotypes between healthy human individuals. Whole-study findings and limits: Although depth was large, rarefaction showed that sequencing of the sorted subsets was incomplete. In general, naive subsets displayed greater estimated richness than memory subsets did.

This clone was recorded only once. Its target is not known. The junction shows a germline mismatch at one end, possibly a read error. Only in-frame clones appear in the TCRdb table, and some are missing; sequencing was by immunoSEQ multiplex PCR. Of 330,000 or so clones listed, around two thirds are singletons. Sequenced sample: memory CD4+ T cells sorted from blood. Regarding subset: CD45RA-negative fraction. This receptor was identified in a man aged 25-40 years in good health.

CDR3 DNA sequence: TGTGCCAGCAGCTTAGTCAAACCACTCTTC. Translated: CASSLVKPLF. The genes are TRBV7-2 and TRBJ1-2, with unresolved D. CDR1 is SGHTA, CDR2 FQGNSA, per germline. The CDR3 sequence is 10 residues long. Combining the CDR3 with reference TRBV7-2 and TRBJ1-2 gives the whole variable domain GAGVSQSPSNKVTEKGKDVELRCDPISGHTALYWYRQSLGQGLEFLIYFQGNSAPDKSGLPSDRFSAERTGGSVSTLTIQRTQQEDSAVYLCASSLVKPLFGSGTRLTVV.